The 14 T cell receptor beta chains below come from one sample, sequenced in a study of blood T cell repertoires in COVID-19. Libraries were prepared by immunoSEQ multiplex PCR; TCRdb keeps only in-frame clonotypes and omits some of them. The table has 160,000 or so clones, about four fifths seen once. Material: peripheral blood. Receptors were obtained from a woman of 80 years or more with acute or convalescent COVID-19.

The chain is built from TRBV4-1 and TRBJ2-7; 10 bases are a match to TRBD1. The CDR3 extends over 14 amino acids. Trimming took 4 bases from V and 4 from J; bases not matched to a gene: 4. Germline-derived CDR1 and CDR2 are MGHRA and YSYEKL. The CDR3 nucleotides read TGCGCCAGCAGCCCCGGGACAGGGGTTTACGAGCAGTACTTC. This encodes CASSPGTGVYEQYF.

J is TRBJ1-5 and V is TRBV10-3, with D maybe TRBD1 (5 bases). Germline V gene sequence: CDR1 ENHRY, CDR2 SYGVKD. The CDR3 spans 14 residues. Trimming stripped 2 bases from V and 9 bases from J, with 14 bases between. The CDR3 region is CAISEPPGERPQHF. The CDR3 bases are TGTGCCATCAGTGAGCCCCCGGGGGAGAGGCCCCAGCATTTT.

Only a few counts were recorded for this clone. This chain uses TRBV3-1 (or the pseudogene TRBV3-2) with TRBJ2-3, with TRBD2 identical over 15 bases. J lost 8 bases, V lost 5 bases, and 8 bases had no gene match. Germline V gives CDR1 LGHDT, CDR2 YNNKEL (reference sequence). The CDR3 totals 16 residues. CDR3 sequence (DNA): TGTGCCAGCAGCTTCGGGACTAGCGGGGGGCAGGGTACGCAGTATTTT. Protein product: CASSFGTSGGQGTQYF.

This sequence joins TRBV2 and TRBJ1-4; 7 bases agree with TRBD1. V was pared by 8 bases and J by 3 bases, with 6 bases of the junction left unmatched. This CDR3 has 14 amino acids. CDR1 is SNHLY and CDR2 is FYNNEI in the germline V gene. The CDR3 loop reads CASCWTGPNEKLFF. CDR3 DNA: TGTGCCAGCTGCTGGACAGGACCTAATGAAAAACTGTTTTTT.

This sequence joins TRBV5-1 and TRBJ2-1; no clear D. Germline V lookup: CDR1 SGHRS, CDR2 YFSETQ. This CDR3 contains 15 residues. Between the trimmed V and J ends, which lost 1 base and 6 bases, there was a span of 14 bases. CDR3 sequence reads: CASSLSVLILNEQFF. The DNA of the CDR3 is TGCGCCAGCAGCTTGAGCGTCCTTATCCTCAATGAGCAGTTCTTC.

This clone occurred a few times. The chain joins TRBV2 to TRBJ1-5; possibly TRBD1 for D (6 bases). CDR1 SNHLY and CDR2 FYNNEI come from the germline V gene. This CDR3 has 15 amino acids. V gave up 6 bases and J gave up 1 base, with 13 bases separating them. The DNA of the CDR3 is TGTGCCAGCAGGAGGGGGGGGGTGAGCAATCAGCCCCAGCATTTT. As protein: CASRRGGVSNQPQHF. Full variable domain (missing parts from reference TRBV2 and TRBJ1-5): EPEVTQTPSHQVTQMGQEVILRCVPISNHLYFYWYRQILGQKVEFLVSFYNNEISEKSEIFDDQFSVERPDGSNFTLKIRSTKLEDSAMYFCASRRGGVSNQPQHFGDGTRLSIL.

This clone showed up many times. The J gene is TRBJ1-5, the V gene TRBV7-8; TRBD1 might be the D (5 bases). The V end was cut by 5 bases, the J end by 5 bases, with 10 bases between. The length of the CDR3 is 13 residues. Germline CDR1 and CDR2: SGHVS and FQNEAQ. CDR3 loop: CASSTTEHQPQHF. Here the CDR3 DNA reads TGTGCCAGCAGCACGACAGAGCATCAGCCCCAGCATTTT.

There are many counts of this clone. The CDR3 spells CASSPYDRSTEAFF. The CDR3 DNA reads TGTGCCAGCTCACCCTATGACAGGAGCACTGAAGCTTTCTTT. This chain joins TRBV18 and TRBJ1-1; tentatively, D is TRBD1 (6 bases). Germline-derived CDR1 and CDR2 are KGHSH and LQKENI. The CDR3 runs to 14 residues. The V end was cut by 3 bases, the J end by 4 bases, with 12 bases between.

This clone was recorded once. The rearrangement links TRBV7-2 to TRBJ1-2, with 7 bases lining up with TRBD1. This CDR3 spans 15 amino acids. CDR1 is SGHTA and CDR2 is FQGNSA in the germline V gene. J gave up 8 bases and V 5 bases, and 14 bases lay outside the gene matches. CDR3: CASSPRQGRSGGYTF. CDR3 bases: TGTGCCAGCAGCCCCCGACAGGGACGGTCGGGGGGCTACACCTTC. Full variable domain (missing parts from reference TRBV7-2 and TRBJ1-2): GAGVSQSPSNKVTEKGKDVELRCDPISGHTALYWYRQSLGQGLEFLIYFQGNSAPDKSGLPSDRFSAERTGGSVSTLTIQRTQQEDSAVYLCASSPRQGRSGGYTFGSGTRLTVV.

The J gene is TRBJ2-3, the V gene TRBV4-2, with TRBD2 matching over 8 bases. CDR3 length: 16 residues. Germline V gene lookup returns CDR1 LGHNA and CDR2 YNFKEQ. V lost 6 bases and J lost 4; bases outside the gene matches: 12. CDR3 amino acids: CASSPHSRGVADTQYF. The DNA of the CDR3 is TGTGCCAGCAGTCCCCATTCGCGGGGGGTTGCAGATACGCAGTATTTT.

V usage is TRBV7-9 and J usage is TRBJ2-1; 8 bases are shared with TRBD1. The germline gives CDR1 SEHNR, CDR2 FQNEAQ (reference sequence). Trimming removed 5 bases from V and 0 bases from J; junction bases left unmatched: 6. The CDR3 extends over 16 amino acids. CDR3 sequence: CASSRTGTGSYNEQFF. The DNA of the CDR3 is TGTGCCAGCAGCAGGACCGGGACAGGCTCCTACAATGAGCAGTTCTTC. The variable domain in full, completed from reference TRBV7-9 and TRBJ2-1, reads DTGVSQNPRHKITKRGQNVTFRCDPISEHNRLYWYRQTLGQGPEFLTYFQNEAQLEKSRLLSDRFSAERPKGSFSTLEIQRTEQGDSAMYLCASSRTGTGSYNEQFFGPGTRLTVL.

J is TRBJ1-3 and V is TRBV18, with a weak D call TRBD1 (5 bases). Germline CDR1 and CDR2: KGHSH and LQKENI. The V and J ends lost 0 bases and 0 bases respectively, with 6 bases between them. CDR3 length: 15 residues. This CDR3 reads CASSPPQGSGNTIYF. DNA for the CDR3: TGTGCCAGCTCACCACCCCAGGGCTCTGGAAACACCATATATTTT.

This clone was found a few times. The chain couples TRBV27 to TRBJ1-5; 7 nucleotides line up with TRBD1. V gave up 6 bases and J gave up 0 bases; unmatched junction bases: 2. The CDR3 spans 14 residues. The germline V gene encodes CDR1 MNHEY and CDR2 SMNVEV (reference sequence). CDR3 sequence reads: CASRRQGSNQPQHF. CDR3 in DNA: TGTGCCAGCAGGAGACAGGGTAGCAATCAGCCCCAGCATTTT.

The V and J genes are TRBV3-1 (or the pseudogene TRBV3-2) and TRBJ2-4; D uncertain. V lost 1 base and J 7 bases, leaving 8 bases between the germline ends. This CDR3 has 13 amino acids. The V gene's germline CDR1 is LGHDT and CDR2 YNNKEL (reference sequence). This CDR3 is CASSQGQVNIQYF. The DNA for the CDR3 is TGTGCCAGCAGCCAAGGGCAGGTGAACATTCAGTACTTC.